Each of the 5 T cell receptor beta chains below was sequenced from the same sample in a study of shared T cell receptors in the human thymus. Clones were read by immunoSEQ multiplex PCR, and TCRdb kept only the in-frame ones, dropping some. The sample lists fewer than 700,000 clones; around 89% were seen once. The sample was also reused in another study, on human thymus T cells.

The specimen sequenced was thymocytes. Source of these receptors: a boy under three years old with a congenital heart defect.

The CDR3 DNA reads as TGCGCCAGCAGTGAGTCATCAAGAGGGGGTTACAGGGGCAACACCGGGGAGCTGTTTTTT. Translating it yields CASSESSRGGYRGNTGELFF. This chain joins TRBV10-1 and TRBJ2-2, with TRBD1 identical over 7 bases. The ends lost 0 bases at V and 2 bases at J; junction bases unmatched: 15. Germline values: CDR1 WNHNN, CDR2 SYGVQD (reference sequence). The CDR3 is made up of 20 amino acids.

CDR3 DNA: TGTGCCACCCCCTCTAGCGGGAGGCGCCCGGGAGATACGCAGTATTTT. Translating it yields CATPSSGRRPGDTQYF. The chain links TRBV6-4 to TRBJ2-3; 11 bases match TRBD2. Germline V gene data show CDR1 as MRHNA and CDR2 as SNTAGT. The CDR3 has 16 amino acids. The V and J ends lost 10 bases and 5 bases, in that order; junction bases with no gene match: 14.

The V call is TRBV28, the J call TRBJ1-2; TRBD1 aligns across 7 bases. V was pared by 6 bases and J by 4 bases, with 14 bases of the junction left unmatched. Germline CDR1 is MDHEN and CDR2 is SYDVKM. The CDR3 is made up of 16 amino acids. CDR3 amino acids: CASSSLRTGTLYGYTF. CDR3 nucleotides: TGTGCCAGCAGCTCCCTGAGGACAGGAACCCTCTATGGCTACACCTTC.

For the CDR3, the DNA is TGTGCCAGTTTCCCGGGACAGGGAGACACAGATACGCAGTATTTT. Protein product: CASFPGQGDTDTQYF. The rearrangement joins TRBV19 to TRBJ2-3, with 9 bases aligning to TRBD1. Germline values: CDR1 LNHDA, CDR2 SQIVND (reference sequence). The V gene end was trimmed by 8 bases and the J gene end by 2 bases; junction bases not matched to a gene: 8. CDR3 length: 15 residues.

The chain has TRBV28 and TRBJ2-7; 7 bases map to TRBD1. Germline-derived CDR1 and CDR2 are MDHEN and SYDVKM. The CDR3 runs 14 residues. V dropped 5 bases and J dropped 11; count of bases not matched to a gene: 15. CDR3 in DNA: TGTGCCAGCAGTAATCCGAGACAGGGCCCCCGCGAGTACTTC. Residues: CASSNPRQGPREYF.